This entry describes one T cell receptor (beta chain). Its antigen is as yet unknown. The source of the sample is a study of T cell responses to AZD1222 COVID-19 vaccine. Overall study: It was second doses at about 4 or about 12 weeks that were pooled. Study-wide findings and caveats: Epitopes outside B.1.351 and B.1.1.7 mutated regions reportedly drew nearly half of spike TCRs.

Trimming took off 2 bases at V and 6 bases at J, with 14 bases between the two ends. The CDR3 covers 15 residues. Germline values: CDR1 GTSNPN, CDR2 SVGIG (reference sequence). The assay was immunoSEQ multiplex PCR, and TCRdb's table has in-frame clones only and misses some. The data hold around 120,000 clones, with roughly 89% observed a single time. This TCR was sampled from an adult in good health. This specimen consisted of peripheral blood, obtained on day 0 of AZD1222 vaccination. The chain combines TRBV30 with TRBJ1-6, with D unclear. The CDR3 sequence is CAWSPLRLLNSPLHF. The CDR3 nucleotides are TGTGCCTGGAGTCCCTTGCGACTTCTTAATTCACCCCTCCACTTT. Full variable domain (remainder filled in from reference TRBV30 and TRBJ1-6): SQTIHQWPATLVQPVGSPLSLECTVEGTSNPNLYWYRQAAGRGLQLLFYSVGIGQISSEVPQNLSASRPQDRQFILSSKKLLLSDSGFYLCAWSPLRLLNSPLHFGNGTRLTVT.